This paragraph covers one TCR beta chain sequence. The antigen remains undetermined. This entry belongs to a study of cytomegalovirus exposure and HLA in healthy donors. Across the study: Of all 398 donors who were genotyped, under 90% belonged to the Caucasian-associated ancestry cluster.

Germline CDR1 and CDR2: SGDLS and YYNGEE. Between the trimmed V and J ends, which lost 6 bases and 0 bases, there was a span of 17 bases. The CDR3 length is 16 residues. Primers: 60 Vbeta forward and 13 Jbeta reverse. The data were produced by immunoSEQ multiplex PCR, yet TCRdb's version contains in-frame clones alone and is incomplete. This table has tens of thousands of clones, 70% to 85% appearing once. General study findings and limits: TCR beta V- and J-gene trimming was later associated with a missense DCLRE1C variant. Near-uniform donor sequencing depth was presumed by presence/absence analyses.

The origin of this receptor is a man aged 50 to 59 in good health and CMV-seronegative. V gene TRBV9 combines with J gene TRBJ2-3; tentatively, D is TRBD1 (6 bases). The material sequenced was PBMCs. In DNA, the CDR3 is TGTGCCAGCACCCCCGGACAGCCCCGCAGCACAGATACGCAGTATTTT. Translation: CASTPGQPRSTDTQYF.